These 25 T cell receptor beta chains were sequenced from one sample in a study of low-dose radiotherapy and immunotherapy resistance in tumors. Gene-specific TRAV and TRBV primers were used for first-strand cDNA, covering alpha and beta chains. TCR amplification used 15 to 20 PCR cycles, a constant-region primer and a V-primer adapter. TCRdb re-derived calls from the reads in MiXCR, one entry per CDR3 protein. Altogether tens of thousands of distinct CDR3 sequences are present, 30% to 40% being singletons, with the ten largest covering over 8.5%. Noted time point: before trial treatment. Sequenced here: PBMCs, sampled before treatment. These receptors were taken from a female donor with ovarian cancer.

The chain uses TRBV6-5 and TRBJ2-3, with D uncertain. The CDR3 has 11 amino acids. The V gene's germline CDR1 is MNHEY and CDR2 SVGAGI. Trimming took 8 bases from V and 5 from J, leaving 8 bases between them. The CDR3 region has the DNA TGTGCCAGCTCAGCAGAAGATACGCAGTATTTT. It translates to CASSAEDTQYF.

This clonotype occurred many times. CDR3 in amino acids: CAAATGADGYTF. Written as DNA, the CDR3 is TGTGCCGCCGCAACAGGGGCAGACGGCTACACCTTC. The chain uses TRBV24-1 and TRBJ1-2, with TRBD1 matching 7 bases. The CDR3 runs to 12 residues. Germline V gene lookup returns CDR1 KGHDR and CDR2 SFDVKD. V lost 12 bases to trimming and J lost 8 bases; unmatched junction nucleotides: 11.

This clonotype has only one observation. CDR3 in DNA: TGCGCCAGCCGACGGGACTACGAGCAGTACTTC. This translates into CASRRDYEQYF. V gene TRBV5-1 combines with J gene TRBJ2-7; TRBD2 is a possible D gene (5 bases). V lost 7 bases and J lost 3, with 8 bases in between. The CDR3 length is 11 residues. From germline, CDR1 is SGHRS and CDR2 YFSETQ.

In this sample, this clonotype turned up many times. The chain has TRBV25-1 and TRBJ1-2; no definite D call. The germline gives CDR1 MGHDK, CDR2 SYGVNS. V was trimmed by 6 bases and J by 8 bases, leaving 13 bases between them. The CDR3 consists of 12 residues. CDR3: CASRPDHWGYTF. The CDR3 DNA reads TGTGCCAGCAGACCGGACCACTGGGGCTACACCTTC.

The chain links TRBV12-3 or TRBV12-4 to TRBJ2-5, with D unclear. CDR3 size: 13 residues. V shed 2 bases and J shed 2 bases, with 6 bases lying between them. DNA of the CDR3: TGTGCCAGCAGTTTACGGTCTCAAGAGACCCAGTACTTC. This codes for CASSLRSQETQYF.

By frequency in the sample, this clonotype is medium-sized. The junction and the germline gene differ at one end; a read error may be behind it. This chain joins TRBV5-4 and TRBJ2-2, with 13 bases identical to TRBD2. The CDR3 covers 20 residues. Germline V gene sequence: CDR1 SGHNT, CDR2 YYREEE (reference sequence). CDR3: CASSQPSGTSGTKFTGELFF. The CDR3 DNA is TGCGCCAGCAGCCAACCCTCGGGGACTAGCGGGACGAAGTTCACCGGGGAGCTGTTTTTT.

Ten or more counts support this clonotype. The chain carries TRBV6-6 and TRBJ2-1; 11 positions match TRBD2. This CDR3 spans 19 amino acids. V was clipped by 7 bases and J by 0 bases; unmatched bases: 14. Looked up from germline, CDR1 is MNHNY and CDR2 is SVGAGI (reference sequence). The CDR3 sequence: CASNPPGLAARSSYNEQFF. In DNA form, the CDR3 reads TGTGCCAGCAACCCCCCGGGACTAGCGGCCAGGAGCTCCTACAATGAGCAGTTCTTC.

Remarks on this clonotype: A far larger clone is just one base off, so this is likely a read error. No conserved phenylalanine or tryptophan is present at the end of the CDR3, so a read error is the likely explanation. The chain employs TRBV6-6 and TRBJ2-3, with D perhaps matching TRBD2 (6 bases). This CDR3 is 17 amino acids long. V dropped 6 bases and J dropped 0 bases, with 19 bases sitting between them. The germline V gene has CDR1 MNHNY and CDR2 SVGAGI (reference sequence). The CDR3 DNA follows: TGTGCCAGCAGCTACGGTGCTCCAGGGACTAGCACAGATACGCAGTATCTT. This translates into CASSYGAPGTSTDTQYL.

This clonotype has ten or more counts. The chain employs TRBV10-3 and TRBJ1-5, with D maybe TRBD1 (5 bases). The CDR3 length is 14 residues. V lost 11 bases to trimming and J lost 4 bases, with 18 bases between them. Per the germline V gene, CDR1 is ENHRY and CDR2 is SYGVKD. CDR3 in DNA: TGTGCCGCGGCCGGGACTGCAGTTAATCAGCCCCAGCATTTT. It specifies CAAAGTAVNQPQHF.

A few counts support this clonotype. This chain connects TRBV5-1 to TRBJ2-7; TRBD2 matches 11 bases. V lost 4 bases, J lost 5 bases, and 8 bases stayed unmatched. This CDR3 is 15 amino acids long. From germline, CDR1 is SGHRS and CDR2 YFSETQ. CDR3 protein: CASSLSGRAPDEQYF. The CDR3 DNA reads TGCGCCAGCAGCCTTAGCGGGAGGGCCCCAGACGAGCAGTACTTC.

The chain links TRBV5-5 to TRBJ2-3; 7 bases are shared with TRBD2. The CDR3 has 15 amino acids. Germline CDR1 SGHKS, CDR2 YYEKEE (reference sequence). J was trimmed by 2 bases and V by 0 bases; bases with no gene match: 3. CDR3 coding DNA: TGTGCCAGCAGCTTGGACGCGGGGGACACAGATACGCAGTATTTT. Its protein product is CASSLDAGDTDTQYF.

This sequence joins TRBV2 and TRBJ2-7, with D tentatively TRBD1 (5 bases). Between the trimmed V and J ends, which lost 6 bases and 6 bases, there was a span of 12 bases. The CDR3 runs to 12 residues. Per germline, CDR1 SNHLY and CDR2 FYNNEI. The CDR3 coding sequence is TGTGCCAGCAGCCAGGGATTTGGCGAGCAGTACTTC. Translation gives CASSQGFGEQYF.

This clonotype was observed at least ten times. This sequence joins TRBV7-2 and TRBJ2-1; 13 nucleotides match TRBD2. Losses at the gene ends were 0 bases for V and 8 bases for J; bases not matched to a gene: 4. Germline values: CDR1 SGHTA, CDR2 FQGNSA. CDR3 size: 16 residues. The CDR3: CASSLAGTSGVDEQFF. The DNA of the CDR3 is TGTGCCAGCAGCTTAGCTGGGACTAGCGGGGTAGATGAGCAGTTCTTC.

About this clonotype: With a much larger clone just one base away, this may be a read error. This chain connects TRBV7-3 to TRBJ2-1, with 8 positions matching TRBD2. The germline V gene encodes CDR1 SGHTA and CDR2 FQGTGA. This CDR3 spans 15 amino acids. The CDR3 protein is CSSSASGRGYNEQFF. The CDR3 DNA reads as TGTTCCAGCAGCGCCAGCGGGAGAGGGTACAATGAGCAGTTCTTC.

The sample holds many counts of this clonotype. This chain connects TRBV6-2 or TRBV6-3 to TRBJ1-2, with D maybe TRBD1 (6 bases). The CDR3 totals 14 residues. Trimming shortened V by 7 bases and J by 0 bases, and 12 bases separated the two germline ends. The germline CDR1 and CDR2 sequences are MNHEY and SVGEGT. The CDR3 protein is CASNLGASNYGYTF. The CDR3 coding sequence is TGTGCCAGCAACCTGGGGGCATCTAACTATGGCTACACCTTC.

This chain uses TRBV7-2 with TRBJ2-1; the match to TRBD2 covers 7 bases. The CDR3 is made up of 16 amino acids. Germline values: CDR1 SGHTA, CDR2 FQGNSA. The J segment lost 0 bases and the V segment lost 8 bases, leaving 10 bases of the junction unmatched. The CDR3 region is CASGVGASGSYNEQFF. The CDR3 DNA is TGTGCCAGCGGCGTAGGGGCTAGCGGCTCCTACAATGAGCAGTTCTTC.

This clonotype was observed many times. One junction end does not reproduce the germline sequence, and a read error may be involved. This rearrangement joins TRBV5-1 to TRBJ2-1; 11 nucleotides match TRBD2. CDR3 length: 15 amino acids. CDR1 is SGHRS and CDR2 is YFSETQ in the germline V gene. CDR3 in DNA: TGTGCCAGCAGCTTGGGGGGACTAGCGGACAATGAGCAGTTCTTC. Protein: CASSLGGLADNEQFF.

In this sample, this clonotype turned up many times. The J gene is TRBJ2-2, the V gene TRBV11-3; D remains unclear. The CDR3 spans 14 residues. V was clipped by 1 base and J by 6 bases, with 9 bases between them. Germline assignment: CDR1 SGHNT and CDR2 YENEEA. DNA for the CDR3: TGTGCCAGCAGCTTAGTTTCATATTCCGGGGAGCTGTTTTTT. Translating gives CASSLVSYSGELFF.

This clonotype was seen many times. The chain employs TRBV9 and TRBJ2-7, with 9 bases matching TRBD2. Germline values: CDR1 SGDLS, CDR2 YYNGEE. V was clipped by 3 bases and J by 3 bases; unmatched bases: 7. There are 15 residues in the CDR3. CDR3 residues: CASSGATSGYYEQYF. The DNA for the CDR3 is TGTGCCAGCAGCGGAGCAACTAGCGGGTACTACGAGCAGTACTTC.

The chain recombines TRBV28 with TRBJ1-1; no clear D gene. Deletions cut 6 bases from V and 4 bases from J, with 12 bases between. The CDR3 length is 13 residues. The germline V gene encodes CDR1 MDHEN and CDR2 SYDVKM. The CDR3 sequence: CASRGGLGTEAFF. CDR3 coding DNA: TGTGCCAGCAGGGGTGGGCTGGGCACTGAAGCTTTCTTT.

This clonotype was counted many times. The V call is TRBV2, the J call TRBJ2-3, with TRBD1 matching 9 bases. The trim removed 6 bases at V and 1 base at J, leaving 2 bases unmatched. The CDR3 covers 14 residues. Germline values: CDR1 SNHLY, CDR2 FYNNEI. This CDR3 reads CASSRDRGTDTQYF. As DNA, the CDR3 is TGTGCCAGCAGCCGGGACAGGGGCACAGATACGCAGTATTTT.

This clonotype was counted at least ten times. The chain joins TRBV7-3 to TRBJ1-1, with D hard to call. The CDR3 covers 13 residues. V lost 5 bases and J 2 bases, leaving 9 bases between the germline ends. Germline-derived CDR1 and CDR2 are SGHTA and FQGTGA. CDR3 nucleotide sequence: TGTGCCAGCAGCGTTCTCGTTAACACTGAAGCTTTCTTT. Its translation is CASSVLVNTEAFF.

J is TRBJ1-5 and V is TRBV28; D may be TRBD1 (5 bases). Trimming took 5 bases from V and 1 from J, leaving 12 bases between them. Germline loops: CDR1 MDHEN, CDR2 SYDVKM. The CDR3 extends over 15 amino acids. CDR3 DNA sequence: TGTGCCAGCAGTGGGCCAGGGCGGAGCAATCAGCCCCAGCATTTT. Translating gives CASSGPGRSNQPQHF.

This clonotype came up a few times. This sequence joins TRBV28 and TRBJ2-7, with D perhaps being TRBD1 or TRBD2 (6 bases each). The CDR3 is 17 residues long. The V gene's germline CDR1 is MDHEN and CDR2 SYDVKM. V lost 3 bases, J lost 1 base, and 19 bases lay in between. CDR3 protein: CASSFGGAAGESYEQYF. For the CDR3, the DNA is TGTGCCAGCAGTTTCGGAGGGGCCGCAGGGGAATCCTACGAGCAGTACTTC.

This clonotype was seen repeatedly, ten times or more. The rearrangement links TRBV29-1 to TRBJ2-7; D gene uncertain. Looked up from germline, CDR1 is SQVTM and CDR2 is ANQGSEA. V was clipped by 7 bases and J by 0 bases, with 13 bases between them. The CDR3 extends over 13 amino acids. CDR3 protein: CSARSEASYEQYF. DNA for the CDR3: TGCAGCGCCAGGTCCGAAGCCTCCTACGAGCAGTACTTC.